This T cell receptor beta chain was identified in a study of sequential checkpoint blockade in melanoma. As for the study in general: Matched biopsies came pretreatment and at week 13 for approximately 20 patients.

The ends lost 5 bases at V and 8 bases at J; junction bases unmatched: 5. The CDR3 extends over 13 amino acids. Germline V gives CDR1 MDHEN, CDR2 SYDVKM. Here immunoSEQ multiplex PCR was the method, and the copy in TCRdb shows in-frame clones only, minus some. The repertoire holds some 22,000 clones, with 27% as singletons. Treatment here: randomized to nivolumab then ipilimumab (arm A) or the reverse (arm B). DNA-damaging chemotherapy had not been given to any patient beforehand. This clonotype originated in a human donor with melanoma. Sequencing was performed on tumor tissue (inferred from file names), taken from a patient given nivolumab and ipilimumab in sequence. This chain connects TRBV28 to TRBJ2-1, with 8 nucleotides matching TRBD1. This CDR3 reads CASSPGQGYEQFF. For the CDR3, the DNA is TGTGCCAGCAGTCCTGGACAGGGTTATGAGCAGTTCTTC.